The present entry profiles one TCR beta chain with its context. The data are from a study of patients and donors after allogeneic stem cell transplantation. The germline V gene has CDR1 SGHRS and CDR2 YFSETQ. The V gene end was trimmed by 3 bases and the J gene end by 2 bases; junction bases not matched to a gene: 10. CDR3 length equals 17 residues. TCRdb itself ran the RT-PCR reads through MiXCR, one entry per CDR3 protein. The table has 400,000 to 450,000 distinct CDR3 sequences, approximately 16% seen once; the top ten hold about 7%. Sequencing used blood, either unsorted or a sorted T cell fraction (not recorded which). The V gene is TRBV5-1, the J gene TRBJ2-3; TRBD1 agrees at 9 bases. The receptor was derived from a human donor who was either an allogeneic HSCT recipient or a stem cell or donor lymphocyte infusion donor (not recorded which). It is not recorded whose cells these are; they may come from a transplant donor. The CDR3 here is CASSSLGGQGFTDTQYF. The CDR3 DNA reads TGCGCCAGCAGCTCTTTAGGGGGACAGGGTTTCACAGATACGCAGTATTTT.